By frequency in the sample, the clone carrying this TCR beta chain is medium-sized (0.01 to 0.1%). Its target is not known. This record belongs to a study of radiation and T cells in renal cell carcinoma. Some clones are missing from TCRdb's copy, which holds only in-frame ones; the method was immunoSEQ multiplex PCR. In the table there are approximately 9,800 clones, over 55% of which are singletons. Treatment here: treatment-naive control, cytoreductive nephrectomy. Control samples are tumors resected by cytoreductive nephrectomy without prior radiation. V was clipped by 0 bases and J by 0 bases, with 9 bases between them. This CDR3 comprises 15 residues. Germline values: CDR1 SGDLS, CDR2 YYNGEE. General study points: Dominant CDR3 motifs occupied more repertoire in irradiated than control tumors.

The chain is built from TRBV9 and TRBJ1-1, with D uncertain. The material sequenced was tumor tissue, taken from a patient whose treatment was nephrectomy without radiotherapy. The sequence was collected from a man aged 55 to 70 with renal cell carcinoma. As DNA, the CDR3 is TGTGCCAGCAGCGTAGGCGGTAGAATGAACACTGAAGCTTTCTTT. Its protein product is CASSVGGRMNTEAFF. Full variable domain (remainder filled in from reference TRBV9 and TRBJ1-1): DSGVTQTPKHLITATGQRVTLRCSPRSGDLSVYWYQQSLDQGLQFLIQYYNGEERAKGNILERFSAQQFPDLHSELNLSSLELGDSALYFCASSVGGRMNTEAFFGQGTRLTVV.